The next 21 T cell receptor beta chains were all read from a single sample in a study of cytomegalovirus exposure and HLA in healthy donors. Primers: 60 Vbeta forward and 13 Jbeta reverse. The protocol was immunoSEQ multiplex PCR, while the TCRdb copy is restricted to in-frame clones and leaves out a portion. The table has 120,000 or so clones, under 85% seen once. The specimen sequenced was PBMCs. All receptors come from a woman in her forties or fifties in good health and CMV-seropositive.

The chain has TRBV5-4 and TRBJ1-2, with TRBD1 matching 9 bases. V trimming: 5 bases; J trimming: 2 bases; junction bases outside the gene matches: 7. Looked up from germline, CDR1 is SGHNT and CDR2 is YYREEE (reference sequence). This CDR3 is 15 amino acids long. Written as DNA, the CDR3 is TGTGCCAGCAGGCTGAGGACAGGGGACAACTATGGCTACACCTTC. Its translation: CASRLRTGDNYGYTF.

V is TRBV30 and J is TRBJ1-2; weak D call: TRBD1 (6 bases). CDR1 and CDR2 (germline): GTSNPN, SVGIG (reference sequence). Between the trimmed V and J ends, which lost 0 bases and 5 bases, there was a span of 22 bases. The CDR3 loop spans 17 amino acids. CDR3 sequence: CAWSVSVLGRGKYGYTF. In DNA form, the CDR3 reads TGTGCCTGGAGTGTTTCGGTATTAGGCAGGGGTAAATATGGCTACACCTTC. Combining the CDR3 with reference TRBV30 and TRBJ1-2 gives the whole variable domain SQTIHQWPATLVQPVGSPLSLECTVEGTSNPNLYWYRQAAGRGLQLLFYSVGIGQISSEVPQNLSASRPQDRQFILSSKKLLLSDSGFYLCAWSVSVLGRGKYGYTFGSGTRLTVV.

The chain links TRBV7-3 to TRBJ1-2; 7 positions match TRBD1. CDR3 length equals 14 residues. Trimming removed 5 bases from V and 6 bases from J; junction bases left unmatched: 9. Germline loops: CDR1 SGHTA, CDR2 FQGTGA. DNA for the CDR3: TGTGCCAGCAGCCCGGGGACAGCCACTAATGGCTACACCTTC. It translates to CASSPGTATNGYTF.

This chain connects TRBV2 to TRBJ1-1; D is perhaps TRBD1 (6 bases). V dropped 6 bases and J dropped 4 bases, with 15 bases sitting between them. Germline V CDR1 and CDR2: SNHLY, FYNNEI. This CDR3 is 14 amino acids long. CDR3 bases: TGTGCCAGCAGAACAGGGAGTGGTAGCACTGAAGCTTTCTTT. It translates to CASRTGSGSTEAFF.

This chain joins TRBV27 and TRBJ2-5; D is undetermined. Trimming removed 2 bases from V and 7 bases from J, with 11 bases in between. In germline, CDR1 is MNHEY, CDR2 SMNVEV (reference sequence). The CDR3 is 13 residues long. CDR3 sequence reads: CASSLGPMGTQYF. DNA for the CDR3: TGTGCCAGCAGTTTAGGGCCAATGGGGACCCAGTACTTC.

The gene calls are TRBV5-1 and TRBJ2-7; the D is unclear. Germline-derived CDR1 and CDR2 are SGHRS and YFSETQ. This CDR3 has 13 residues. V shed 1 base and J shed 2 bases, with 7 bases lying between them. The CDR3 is CASSLFATYEQYF. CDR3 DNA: TGCGCCAGCAGCTTGTTCGCTACCTACGAGCAGTACTTC.

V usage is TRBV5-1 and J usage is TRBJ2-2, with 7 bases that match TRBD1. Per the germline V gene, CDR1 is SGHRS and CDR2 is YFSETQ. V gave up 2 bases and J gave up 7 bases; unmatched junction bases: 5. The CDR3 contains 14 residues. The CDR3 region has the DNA TGCGCCAGCAGCTTTGACAGGGCAAACGGGGAGCTGTTTTTT. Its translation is CASSFDRANGELFF.

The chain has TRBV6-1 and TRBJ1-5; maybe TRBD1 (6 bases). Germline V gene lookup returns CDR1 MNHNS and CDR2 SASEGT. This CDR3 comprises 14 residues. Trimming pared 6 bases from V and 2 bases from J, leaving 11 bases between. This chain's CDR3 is CASSRDIGNQPQHF. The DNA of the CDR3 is TGTGCCAGCAGCAGGGACATAGGCAATCAGCCCCAGCATTTT.

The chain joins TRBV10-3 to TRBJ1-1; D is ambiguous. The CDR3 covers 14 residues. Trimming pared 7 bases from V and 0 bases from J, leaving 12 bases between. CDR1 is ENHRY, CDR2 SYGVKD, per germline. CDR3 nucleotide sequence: TGTGCCATCACTAGGGAGACCATGAACACTGAAGCTTTCTTT. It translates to CAITRETMNTEAFF.

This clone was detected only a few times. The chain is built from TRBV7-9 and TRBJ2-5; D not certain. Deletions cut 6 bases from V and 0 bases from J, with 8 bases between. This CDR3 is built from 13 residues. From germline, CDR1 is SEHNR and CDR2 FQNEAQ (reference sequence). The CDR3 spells CASRRTDQETQYF. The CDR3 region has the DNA TGTGCCAGCAGGCGAACGGACCAAGAGACCCAGTACTTC.

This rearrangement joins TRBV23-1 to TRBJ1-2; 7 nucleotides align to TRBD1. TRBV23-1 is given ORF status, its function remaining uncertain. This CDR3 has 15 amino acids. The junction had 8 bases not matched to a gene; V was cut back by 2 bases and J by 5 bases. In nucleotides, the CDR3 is TGCGCCAGCAGTCAAACATCCGGGACAGTTTATGGCTACACCTTC. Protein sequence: CASSQTSGTVYGYTF.

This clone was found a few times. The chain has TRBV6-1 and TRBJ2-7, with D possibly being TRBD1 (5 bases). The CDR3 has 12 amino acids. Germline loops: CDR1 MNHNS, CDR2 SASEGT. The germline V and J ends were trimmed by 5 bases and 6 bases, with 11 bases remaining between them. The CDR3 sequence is CASSLQGLEQYF. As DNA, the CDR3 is TGTGCCAGCAGTCTTCAGGGTCTCGAGCAGTACTTC.

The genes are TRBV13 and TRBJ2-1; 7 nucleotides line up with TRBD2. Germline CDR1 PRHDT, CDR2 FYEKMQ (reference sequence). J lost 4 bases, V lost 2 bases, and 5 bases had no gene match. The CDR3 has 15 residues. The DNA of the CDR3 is TGTGCCAGCAGCTTAATCGCTAGCGGATACAATGAGCAGTTCTTC. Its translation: CASSLIASGYNEQFF.

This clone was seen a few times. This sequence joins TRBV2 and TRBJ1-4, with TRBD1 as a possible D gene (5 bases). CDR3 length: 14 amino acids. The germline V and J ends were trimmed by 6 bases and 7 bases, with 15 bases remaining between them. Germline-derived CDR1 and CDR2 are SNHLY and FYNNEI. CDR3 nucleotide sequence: TGTGCCAGCAGCCCGACAGTTCTGGGTGAAAAACTGTTTTTT. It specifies CASSPTVLGEKLFF.

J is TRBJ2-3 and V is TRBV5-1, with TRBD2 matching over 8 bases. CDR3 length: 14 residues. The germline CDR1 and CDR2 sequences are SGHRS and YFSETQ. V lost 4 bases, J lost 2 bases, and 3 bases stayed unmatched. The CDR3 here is CASSPGGFTDTQYF. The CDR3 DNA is TGCGCCAGCAGCCCGGGGGGGTTCACAGATACGCAGTATTTT.

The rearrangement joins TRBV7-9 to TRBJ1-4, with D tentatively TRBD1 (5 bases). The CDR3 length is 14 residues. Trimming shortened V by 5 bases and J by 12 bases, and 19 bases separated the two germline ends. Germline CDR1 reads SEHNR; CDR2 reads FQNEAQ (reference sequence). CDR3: CASSPERGGWELFF. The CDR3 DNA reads TGTGCCAGCAGCCCAGAGAGGGGAGGATGGGAACTGTTTTTT. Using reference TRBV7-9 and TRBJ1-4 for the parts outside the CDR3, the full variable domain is DTGVSQNPRHKITKRGQNVTFRCDPISEHNRLYWYRQTLGQGPEFLTYFQNEAQLEKSRLLSDRFSAERPKGSFSTLEIQRTEQGDSAMYLCASSPERGGWELFFGSGTQLSVL.

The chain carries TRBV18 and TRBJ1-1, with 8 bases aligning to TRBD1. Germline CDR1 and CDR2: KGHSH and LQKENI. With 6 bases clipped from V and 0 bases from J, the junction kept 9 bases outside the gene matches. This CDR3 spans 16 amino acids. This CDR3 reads CASSTTGGTMNTEAFF. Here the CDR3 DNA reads TGTGCCAGCTCGACCACAGGGGGGACCATGAACACTGAAGCTTTCTTT.

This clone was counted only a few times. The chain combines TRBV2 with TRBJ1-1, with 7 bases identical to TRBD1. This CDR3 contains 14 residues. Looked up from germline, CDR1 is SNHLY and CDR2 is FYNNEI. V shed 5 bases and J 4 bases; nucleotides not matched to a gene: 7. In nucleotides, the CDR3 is TGTGCCAGCAGTTTCAGGGGGTTAGGCACTGAAGCTTTCTTT. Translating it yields CASSFRGLGTEAFF.

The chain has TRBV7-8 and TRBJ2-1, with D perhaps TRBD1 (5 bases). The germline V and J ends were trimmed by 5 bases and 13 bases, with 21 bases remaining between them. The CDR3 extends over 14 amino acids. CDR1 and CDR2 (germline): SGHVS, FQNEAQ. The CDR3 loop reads CASSLSRQLDKQFF. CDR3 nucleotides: TGTGCCAGCAGCCTATCTCGCCAGCTGGACAAACAGTTCTTC.

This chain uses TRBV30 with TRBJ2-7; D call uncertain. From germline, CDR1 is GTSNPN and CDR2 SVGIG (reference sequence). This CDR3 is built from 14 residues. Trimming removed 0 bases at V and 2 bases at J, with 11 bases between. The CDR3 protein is CAWSVQYRTYEQYF. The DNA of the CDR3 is TGTGCCTGGAGTGTACAGTATCGAACCTACGAGCAGTACTTC.

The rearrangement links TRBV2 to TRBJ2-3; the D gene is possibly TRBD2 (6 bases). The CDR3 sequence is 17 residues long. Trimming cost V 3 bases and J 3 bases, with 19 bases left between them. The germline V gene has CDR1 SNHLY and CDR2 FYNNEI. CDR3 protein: CASSEISSGQTTDTQYF. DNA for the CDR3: TGTGCCAGCAGTGAGATTAGTAGCGGTCAGACTACAGATACGCAGTATTTT.